The entry that follows covers one T cell receptor beta chain sequence. The source of the sample is a study of low-dose radiotherapy and immunotherapy resistance in tumors. In the study overall: The study delivered 0.5 Gy per fraction every 2 weeks to Cohort 1, totaling 6.5 Gy. Every six weeks patients received intravenous ipilimumab 1 mg/kg, and every two weeks they received intravenous nivolumab 240 mg.

CDR3 size: 13 residues. The V gene's germline CDR1 is MNHEY and CDR2 SMNVEV (reference sequence). V was cut by 6 bases and J by 4 bases, with 12 bases left in between. TRAV- and TRBV-specific primers primed first-strand cDNA, covering alpha and beta chains. Amplification, which lasted approximately 19 PCR cycles, used a constant-region primer and V-primer adapter to amplify TCRs. In TCRdb, the reads were re-called with MiXCR into one record per CDR3 protein. The sample lists over 70,000 distinct CDR3 sequences; roughly 30% were seen once. Documented time point: before trial treatment. This TCR was recovered from a female donor with ovarian cancer. This specimen consisted of PBMCs, obtained before treatment. The gene calls are TRBV27 and TRBJ1-2; tentative D call: TRBD1 (5 bases). CDR3 loop: CASSVQGTYGYTF. The CDR3 DNA reads as TGTGCCAGCAGCGTTCAGGGTACCTATGGCTACACCTTC.